One T cell receptor (beta chain) is described in this entry. The sample belongs to a study of shared T cell receptors in the human thymus. Measured with immunoSEQ multiplex PCR; TCRdb has only the in-frame clones, and not every one. The repertoire consists of approximately 730,000 clones, with 70% to 90% occurring once and the leading ten covering 0.0095% to 0.011%. The CDR3 spans 16 residues. V was clipped by 0 bases and J by 3 bases; unmatched bases: 3. Germline CDR1 SGHDT, CDR2 YYEEEE. These data also formed part of another study, on human thymus T cells. This second study notes: Both thymic and peripheral blood repertoires showed apparently biased V and J usage.

This clonotype was sampled from a girl under two years old with a congenital heart defect. The rearrangement links TRBV5-6 to TRBJ2-2; TRBD2 aligns across 9 bases. The sequenced sample was thymocytes. The CDR3: CASSLGASGDTGELFF. CDR3 sequence (DNA): TGTGCCAGCAGCTTGGGGGCTAGCGGGGACACCGGGGAGCTGTTTTTT.